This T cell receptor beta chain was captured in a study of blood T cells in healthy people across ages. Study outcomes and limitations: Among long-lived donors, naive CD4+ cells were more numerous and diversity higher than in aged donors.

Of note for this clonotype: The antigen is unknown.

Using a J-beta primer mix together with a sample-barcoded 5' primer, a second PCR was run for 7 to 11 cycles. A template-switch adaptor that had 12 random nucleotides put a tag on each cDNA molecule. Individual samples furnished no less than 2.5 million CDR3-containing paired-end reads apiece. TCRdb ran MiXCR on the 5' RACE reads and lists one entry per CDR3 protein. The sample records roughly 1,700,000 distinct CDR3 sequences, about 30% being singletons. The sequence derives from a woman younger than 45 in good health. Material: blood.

The CDR3 DNA sequence: TGCAGTGCTAAACAGGGGCTGAAGTCGGCTTTCTTT. It yields the protein CSAKQGLKSAFF. V usage is TRBV20-1 and J usage is TRBJ1-1; 7 bases fit TRBD1. The CDR3 covers 12 residues. The V segment lost 4 bases and the J segment 11 bases; nucleotides outside the gene matches: 10. Germline V gives CDR1 DFQATT, CDR2 SNEGSKA (reference sequence).